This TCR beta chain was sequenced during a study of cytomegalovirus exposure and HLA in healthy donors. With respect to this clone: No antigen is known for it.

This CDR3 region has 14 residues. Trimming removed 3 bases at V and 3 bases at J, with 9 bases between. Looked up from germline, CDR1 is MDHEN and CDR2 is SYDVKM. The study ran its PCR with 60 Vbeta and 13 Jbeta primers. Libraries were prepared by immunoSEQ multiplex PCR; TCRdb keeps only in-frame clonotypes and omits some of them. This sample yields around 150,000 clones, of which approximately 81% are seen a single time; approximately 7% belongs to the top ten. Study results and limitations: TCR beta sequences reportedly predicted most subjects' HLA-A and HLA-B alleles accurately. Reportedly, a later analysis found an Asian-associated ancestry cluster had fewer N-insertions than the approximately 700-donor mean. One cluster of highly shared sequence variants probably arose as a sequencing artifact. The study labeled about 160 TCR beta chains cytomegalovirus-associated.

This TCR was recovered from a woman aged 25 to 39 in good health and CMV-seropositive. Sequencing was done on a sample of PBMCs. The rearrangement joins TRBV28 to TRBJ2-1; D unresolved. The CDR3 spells CASSLESSYNEQFF. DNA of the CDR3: TGTGCCAGCAGTTTGGAGTCTAGCTACAATGAGCAGTTCTTC.